The T cell receptor beta chain described here comes from a study of blood T cell repertoires in COVID-19. In germline, CDR1 is LNHNV, CDR2 YYDKDF (reference sequence). This CDR3 region has 16 residues. The V segment lost 0 bases and the J segment 9 bases; nucleotides outside the gene matches: 8. Assay used: immunoSEQ multiplex PCR; TCRdb lists only in-frame clones, some missing. The sample holds almost 30,000 clones, around 63% seen once. Input material: peripheral blood. The chain employs TRBV15 and TRBJ2-1, with 10 bases aligning to TRBD2. The source is a human donor in a cohort sampled during active COVID-19. CDR3 amino acids: CATSRDYLAGEIEQFF. CDR3 DNA: TGTGCCACCAGCAGAGATTACCTAGCGGGAGAGATTGAGCAGTTCTTC.